This TCR beta chain was captured in a study of blood T cell repertoires in COVID-19 (dated by TCRdb to about 2020). Concerning the study at large: Collaborator samples came from the United States, Italy and Spain and covered acute and convalescent phases of COVID-19. A de-identified subject ID, COVID-19 status, age in years and sex were almost always included in the sample metadata. The material from the prospective study consisted of cDNA or gDNA derived from T cells, B-cell-depleted T cells, or PBMCs. A freely available public database, intended as a resource for researchers studying the immune response to SARS-CoV-2, is where the repertoires were released. Samples came from the ongoing ImmuneRACE study (first 160 participants) plus 1,254 subjects from 6 global collaborators. Deeply sampled blood TCRbeta repertoires from subjects exposed to, actively infected with, or recovered from COVID-19 were included in the dataset. HLA class I and class II types, where available, came from metadata supplied by the sample provider rather than from assay-based typing.

Beyond this particular receptor, the publication reports: Clinical and demographic metadata were provided uncurated, with the amount varying by source and participant.

TCRbeta CDR3 regions were amplified from genomic DNA using the immunoSEQ Assay, a bias-controlled multiplex PCR. In the paper's pipeline: Nucleated cell counts per sample were estimated from amplification of reference gene primers within the assay. To quantify the absolute abundance of each unique TCRbeta CDR3 rearrangement, sequence reads were collapsed and filtered. Productive Simpson clonality was computed per sample as the square root of Simpson's diversity index over productive rearrangements. The clones in this table, taken by TCRdb from immuneACCESS, are in-frame only. Not every clone is retained; where verified, under half of the shortfall comes from an unresolved V gene, and the cause of the rest is unknown. V, J and clone size reflect that table, while D and trimming were determined from the DNA. This sample is represented by 200,000 to 300,000 clones; 83% of them were singletons. The ten largest clones add up to around 6% of the sample.

The collaborating institutions used their own protocols to collect whole blood in K2EDTA tubes. For TCRbeta analysis, collaborators shipped samples in one of three forms: frozen whole blood, isolated PBMCs, or DNA extracted from either of those sample types. This clone was counted a single time. Its cognate antigen has yet to be identified. Within one base of it there is no much larger clone, and no base qualities were kept. The sequence came from a human donor in a cohort sampled during active COVID-19. Sequencing was performed on peripheral blood.

DNA sequence: TGTGCCAGCAGAAACAGCGGAGGAGCCGGGGAGCTGTTTTTT. This sequence encodes CASRNSGGAGELFF. The rearranged segments are TRBV6-4 and TRBJ2-2; matching of 5 bases hints at TRBD2 as the D gene. CDR1 MRHNA and CDR2 SNTAGT are derived from the germline V gene. The junction shows trimming of 6 bases on V and 6 bases on J, plus 14 bases between the germline ends. Measured from the cysteine to the phenylalanine, the CDR3 is 14 residues long. Only CDR3 DNA remains: 42 bases, in frame from the first base.